This T cell receptor (beta chain) originates from a study of T cell changes during pregnancy in multiple sclerosis. V lost 0 bases, J lost 2 bases, and 0 bases stayed unmatched. Germline CDR1 reads WNHNN; CDR2 reads SYGVQD (reference sequence). The CDR3 runs 14 residues. Here immunoSEQ multiplex PCR was the method, and the copy in TCRdb shows in-frame clones only, minus some. This table has approximately 44,000 clones, about 89% appearing once. The sample in question was CD4+ T cells from peripheral blood mononuclear cells, obtained before pregnancy. This clonotype was obtained from a female donor with multiple sclerosis, enrolled in a pregnancy study. The genes are TRBV10-1 and TRBJ1-2, with TRBD1 matching 7 bases. For the CDR3, the DNA is TGCGCCAGCAGTGAGTCGGGACAGAACTATGGCTACACCTTC. It is translated as CASSESGQNYGYTF.